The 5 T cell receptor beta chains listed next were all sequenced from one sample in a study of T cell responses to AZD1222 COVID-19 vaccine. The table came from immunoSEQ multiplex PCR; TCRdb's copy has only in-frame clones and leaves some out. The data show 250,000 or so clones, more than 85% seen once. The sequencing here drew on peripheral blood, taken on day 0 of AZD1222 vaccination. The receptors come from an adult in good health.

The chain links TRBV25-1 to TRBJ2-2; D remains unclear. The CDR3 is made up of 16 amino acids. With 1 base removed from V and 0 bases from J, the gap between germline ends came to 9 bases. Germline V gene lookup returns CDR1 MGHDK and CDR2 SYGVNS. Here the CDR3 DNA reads TGTGCCAGCAGTGAATTAACTAACGCGAACACCGGGGAGCTGTTTTTT. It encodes CASSELTNANTGELFF. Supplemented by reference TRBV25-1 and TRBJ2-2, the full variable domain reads EADIYQTPRYLVIGTGKKITLECSQTMGHDKMYWYQQDPGMELHLIHYSYGVNSTEKGDLSSESTVSRIRTEHFPLTLESARPSHTSQYLCASSELTNANTGELFFGEGSRLTVL.

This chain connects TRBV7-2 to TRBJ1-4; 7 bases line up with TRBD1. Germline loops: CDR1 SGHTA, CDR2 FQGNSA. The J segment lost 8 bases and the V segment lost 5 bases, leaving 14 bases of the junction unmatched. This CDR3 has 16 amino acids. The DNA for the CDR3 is TGTGCCAGCAGCGGAGGGACAGCGAGCGGAACGGAAAAACTGTTTTTT. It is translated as CASSGGTASGTEKLFF.

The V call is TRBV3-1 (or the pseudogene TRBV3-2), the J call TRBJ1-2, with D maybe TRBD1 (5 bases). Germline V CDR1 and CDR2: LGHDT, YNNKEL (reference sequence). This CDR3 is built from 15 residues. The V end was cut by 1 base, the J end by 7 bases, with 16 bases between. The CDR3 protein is CASSQGGGPGSGYTF. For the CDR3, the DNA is TGTGCCAGCAGCCAAGGCGGGGGACCCGGAAGTGGCTACACCTTC.

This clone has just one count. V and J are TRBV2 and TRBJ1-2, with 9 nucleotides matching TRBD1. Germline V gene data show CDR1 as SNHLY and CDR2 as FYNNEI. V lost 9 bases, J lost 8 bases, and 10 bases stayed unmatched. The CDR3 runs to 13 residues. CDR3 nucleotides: TGTGCCAGTTTTCGGGACAGGGTCTCCGGCTACACCTTC. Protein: CASFRDRVSGYTF.

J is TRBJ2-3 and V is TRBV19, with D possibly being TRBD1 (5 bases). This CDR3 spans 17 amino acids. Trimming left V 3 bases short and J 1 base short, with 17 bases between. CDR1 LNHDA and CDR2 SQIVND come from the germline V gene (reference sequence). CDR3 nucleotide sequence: TGTGCCAGTAGTATTAGTCGACAGAGCCTAGGCACAGATACGCAGTATTTT. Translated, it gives CASSISRQSLGTDTQYF. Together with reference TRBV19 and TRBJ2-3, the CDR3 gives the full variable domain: DGGITQSPKYLFRKEGQNVTLSCEQNLNHDAMYWYRQDPGQGLRLIYYSQIVNDFQKGDIAEGYSVSREKKESFPLTVTSAQKNPTAFYLCASSISRQSLGTDTQYFGPGTRLTVL.